The sequence of this TCR beta chain was determined in a study of blood T cell repertoires in COVID-19. Study-wide background: PBMCs, B-cell-depleted T cells, or T cells were the source of the cDNA or gDNA that made up the material.

With V trimmed by 2 bases and J by 6 bases, 5 bases remained unmatched. Germline loops: CDR1 SGHTA, CDR2 FQGNSA. There are 14 residues in the CDR3. Authors' processing steps: Amplification of reference gene primers was used by the study to estimate nucleated cell counts. Data came from immunoSEQ multiplex PCR; TCRdb stores just in-frame clones and leaves some out. For V, J and clone size, that table is used; D and trimming come from the DNA. This table has 250,000 or so clones, 88% appearing once. Input material: peripheral blood. This chain uses TRBV7-2 with TRBJ2-5; the match to TRBD2 covers 8 bases. The sequence was obtained from a man older than 75 with acute or convalescent COVID-19. As DNA, the CDR3 is TGTGCCAGCAGCTTATCGCGGGGGGAAAAGACCCAGTACTTC. Translated: CASSLSRGEKTQYF. The full variable domain, with the rest looked up from reference TRBV7-2 and TRBJ2-5, is GAGVSQSPSNKVTEKGKDVELRCDPISGHTALYWYRQSLGQGLEFLIYFQGNSAPDKSGLPSDRFSAERTGGSVSTLTIQRTQQEDSAVYLCASSLSRGEKTQYFGPGTRLLVL.